This TCR beta chain was captured in a study of memory CD4+ T cells and cytomegalovirus serostatus (dated by TCRdb to 2018 to 2020). Study-wide context: The cohort included around 35 healthy adults from Belgium, of whom 9 were CMV seropositive and roughly 25 were CMV seronegative. The study sequenced CD4+ memory TCRbeta repertoires of a Belgian cohort with known cytomegalovirus serostatus to replicate a published TCR-based CMV serostatus classifier. What the research found in general, with its limitations: Only CD4+CD45RO+ memory cells were sequenced, in contrast to the original study, which included naive and memory CD4+ and CD8+ populations. Of 164 previously reported CMV-associated TCRbeta sequences, around 67 appeared in the CD4+ memory repertoires, each in one to five individuals. The results were read as suggesting that the CMV-associated TCR signature is, for the most part, present in the CD4+ memory repertoire. A median bootstrapped AUC of roughly 0.95 with a 95% CI of 0.76-1.00 was achieved on the Belgian cohort by the original-framework classifier. For CMV serostatus prediction, a median bootstrapped AUC of roughly 0.94 was reached with the original framework, and a median bootstrapped AUC of approximately 0.92 was reached with a US-trained random forest.

The Quick-DNA Microprep Kit was used to extract genomic DNA from the sorted cells. TCRbeta DNA was amplified with the immunoSEQ hsTCRbeta kit following the manufacturer's protocol. An Illumina MiSeq instrument was used to sequence the TCRbeta libraries. The authors' pipeline ran thus. Following removal of out-of-frame sequences, approximately 2.1 million distinct TCRbeta sequences were retained, with an average of roughly 71,000 per individual. Each individual was scored by the count of roughly 160 previously reported CMV-associated TCRbeta sequences and the total productive distinct TCRbeta count. A beta-binomial model was reimplemented in Python, and random forests from scikit-learn, run with default parameters, were trained on data from the US cohort. Classifier performance on the Belgian cohort was reported as the median AUC with percentile confidence intervals calculated over 10,000 bootstrap iterations. TCRdb limited this immuneACCESS table to in-frame rearrangements with V and J called. A share of clones is missing; checked studies link under half to unresolved V genes, and the rest is unexplained. V and J calls and clone size come straight from that table; D and trimming were deduced from the DNA. For this sample the table gives some 35,000 clones, of which 79% were detected only once. Jointly, the top ten make up over 4.5% of the sample.

The V end gives up 5 bases and the J end 2 bases, leaving 6 bases in the junction not matched to a gene. Via the germline V gene, CDR1 is SGHTA and CDR2 FQGNSA. The CDR3 has 17 amino acids, counting the end cysteine and phenylalanine. CDR3 DNA is the only sequence kept; it has 51 bases, read in frame from the first base. A FACSAria II was used to sort memory CD4+ T cells, defined as single viable CD3+CD4+CD8-CD45RO+ cells. To determine CMV serostatus, a Roche Elecsys assay was used that detects serum IgG against CMV pp150, pp28, p38 and p52. Once the samples were thawed, total CD4+ T cells were enriched through positive selection using CD4 magnetic microbeads. The samples came from a separate study whose specific focus was interrogating the CD4+ T cell memory repertoire. Peripheral blood mononuclear cells were isolated and cryopreserved according to standard operating procedures, and serum was stored at -80 degrees C. The staining relied on CD3-PerCP (BW264/56), CD4-APC (RPA-T4), CD45RO-PE (UCHT1) and CD8-Pacific Orange (3B5) antibodies, and Sytox blue was used to exclude non-viable cells.

Concerning this clone: Its antigen remains unidentified. Base qualities are missing; no much larger clone stands one base away.

Recombination connected TRBV7-2 to TRBJ2-6; 10 central bases correspond to TRBD1. Sample: memory CD4+ T cells from blood. This clonotype was obtained from an adult in good health and CMV-seropositive. The CDR3 corresponds to CASSGGGTGAGANVLTF. The DNA reads as follows: TGTGCCAGCAGCGGAGGGGGGACAGGGGCTGGGGCCAACGTCCTGACTTTC.